This T cell receptor beta chain was observed in a study of graft-versus-host responses after intestinal transplantation. As for the study in general: All of the recipients had induction that used anti-thymocyte globulin, then tacrolimus and steroids for approximately 3 years.

The CDR3 runs 15 residues. With V trimmed by 5 bases and J by 0 bases, 7 bases remained unmatched. The germline V gene encodes CDR1 MNHNY and CDR2 SVGAGI (reference sequence). Here immunoSEQ multiplex PCR was the method, and the copy in TCRdb shows in-frame clones only, minus some. In the table there are fewer than 50,000 clones, less than 85% of which are singletons. A note on this clone: Antigen specificity is unknown.

Findings of the study overall: An association linked early post-transplant HvG declines with peak circulating GvH clone levels. In patients with graft-donor T cell macrochimerism, allograft graft-versus-host to host-versus-graft clonal ratios were high. GvH clones were identified in recipient marrow, with some first appearing in ileum or blood.

Sequencing was performed on unstimulated CD4+ T cells sorted from spleen or lymph node cells, taken before transplant. The chain recombines TRBV6-6 with TRBJ2-7; TRBD1 matches at 7 bases. This receptor was obtained from a human donor who was the organ donor for an intestinal transplant. Here the CDR3 reads CASSTRTGSSYEQYF. CDR3 nucleotide sequence: TGTGCCAGCAGTACCCGGACAGGCAGCTCCTACGAGCAGTACTTC.